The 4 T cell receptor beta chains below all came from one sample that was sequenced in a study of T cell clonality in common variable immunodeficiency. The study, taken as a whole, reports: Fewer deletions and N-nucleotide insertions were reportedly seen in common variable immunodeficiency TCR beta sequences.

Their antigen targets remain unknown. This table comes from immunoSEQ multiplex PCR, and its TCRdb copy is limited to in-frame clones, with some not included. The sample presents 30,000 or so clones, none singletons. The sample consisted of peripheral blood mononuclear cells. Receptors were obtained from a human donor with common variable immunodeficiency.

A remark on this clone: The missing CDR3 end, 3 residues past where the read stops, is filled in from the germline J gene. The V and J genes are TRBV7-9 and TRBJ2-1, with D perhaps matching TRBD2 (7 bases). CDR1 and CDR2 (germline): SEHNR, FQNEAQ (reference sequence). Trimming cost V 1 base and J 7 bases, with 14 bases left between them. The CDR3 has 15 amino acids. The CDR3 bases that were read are TGTGCCAGCAGCTTAGAGGGGGGGGCACGAAATGAG. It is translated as CASSLEGGARNE. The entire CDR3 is CASSLEGGARNEQFF. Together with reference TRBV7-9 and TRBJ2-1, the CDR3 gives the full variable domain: DTGVSQNPRHKITKRGQNVTFRCDPISEHNRLYWYRQTLGQGPEFLTYFQNEAQLEKSRLLSDRFSAERPKGSFSTLEIQRTEQGDSAMYLCASSLEGGARNEQFFGPGTRLTVL.

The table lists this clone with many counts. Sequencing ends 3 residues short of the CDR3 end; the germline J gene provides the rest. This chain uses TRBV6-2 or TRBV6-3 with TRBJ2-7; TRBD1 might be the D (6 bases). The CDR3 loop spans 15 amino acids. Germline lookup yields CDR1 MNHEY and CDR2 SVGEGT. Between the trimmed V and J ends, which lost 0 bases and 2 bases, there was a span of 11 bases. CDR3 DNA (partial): TGTGCCAGCAGTTACTCCCCGGACAGTGCCTACGAG. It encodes CASSYSPDSAYE. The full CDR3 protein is CASSYSPDSAYEQYF.

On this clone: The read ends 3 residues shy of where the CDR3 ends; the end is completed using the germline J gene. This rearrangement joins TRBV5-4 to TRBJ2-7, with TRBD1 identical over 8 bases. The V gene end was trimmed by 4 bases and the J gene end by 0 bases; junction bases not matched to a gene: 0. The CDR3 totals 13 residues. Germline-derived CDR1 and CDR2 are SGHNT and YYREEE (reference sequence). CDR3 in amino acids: CASSGQGSYEQYF. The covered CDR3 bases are TGTGCCAGCAGCGGACAGGGCTCCTACGAG.

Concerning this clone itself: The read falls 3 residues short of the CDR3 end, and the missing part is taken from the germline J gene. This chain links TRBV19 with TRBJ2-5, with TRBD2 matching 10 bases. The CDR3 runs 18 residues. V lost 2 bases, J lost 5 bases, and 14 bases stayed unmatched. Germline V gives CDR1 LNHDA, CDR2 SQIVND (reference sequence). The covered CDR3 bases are TGTGCCAGTAGTATAACTTTATTTAGCGGGGGGCCGGGGGAGACC. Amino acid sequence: CASSITLFSGGPGET. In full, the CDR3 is CASSITLFSGGPGETQYF.